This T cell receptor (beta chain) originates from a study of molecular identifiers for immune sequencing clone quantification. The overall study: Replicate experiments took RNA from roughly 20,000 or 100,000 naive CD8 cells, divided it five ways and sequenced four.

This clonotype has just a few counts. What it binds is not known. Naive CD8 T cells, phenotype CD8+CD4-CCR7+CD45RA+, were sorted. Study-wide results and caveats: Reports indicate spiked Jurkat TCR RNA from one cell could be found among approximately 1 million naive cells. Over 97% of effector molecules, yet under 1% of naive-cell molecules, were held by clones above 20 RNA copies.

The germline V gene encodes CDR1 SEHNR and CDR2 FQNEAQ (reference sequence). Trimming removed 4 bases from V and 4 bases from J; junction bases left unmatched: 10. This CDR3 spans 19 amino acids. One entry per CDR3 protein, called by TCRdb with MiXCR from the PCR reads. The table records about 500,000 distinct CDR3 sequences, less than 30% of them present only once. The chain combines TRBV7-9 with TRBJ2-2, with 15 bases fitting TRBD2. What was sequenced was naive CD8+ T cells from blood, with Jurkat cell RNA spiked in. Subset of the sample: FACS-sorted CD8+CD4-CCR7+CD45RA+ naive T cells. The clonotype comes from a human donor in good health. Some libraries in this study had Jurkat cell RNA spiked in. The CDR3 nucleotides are TGTGCCAGCAGCTCAGCCGGACTAGCGGGAGGGCCAGGCACCGGGGAGCTGTTTTTT. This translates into CASSSAGLAGGPGTGELFF.